Here is one TCR beta chain with its context. Its antigen is still unknown. This entry belongs to a study of cytomegalovirus exposure and HLA in healthy donors. Study results and limitations: Cytomegalovirus association was assigned to approximately 160 TCR beta chains. A later analysis reportedly identified an Asian-associated ancestry cluster as carrying fewer N-insertions than the roughly 600-donor mean. High specificity and sensitivity for cytomegalovirus status were reported for the classifier. The authors assumed roughly uniform sequencing depth across donors for presence/absence analyses.

Primers: 60 Vbeta forward and 13 Jbeta reverse. Clones were sequenced by immunoSEQ multiplex PCR, and TCRdb holds only the in-frame ones, with some missing. The sample has around 150,000 clones, 73% seen once; the top ten hold about an eighth. The CDR3 length is 16 residues. Germline V gene sequence: CDR1 MNHEY, CDR2 SMNVEV (reference sequence). The V end was cut by 1 base, the J end by 0 bases, with 12 bases between. Sequencing used PBMCs. The sequence derives from a human donor in good health. The chain has TRBV27 and TRBJ1-2; D not certain. CDR3 DNA: TGTGCCAGCAGTTTATTCGGCGGGTCTACTAACTATGGCTACACCTTC. Encoded protein: CASSLFGGSTNYGYTF.